This T cell receptor (beta chain) was identified in a study of T-cell memory formation after mild COVID-19. Study overall: Largely, the TCR clusters proved donor specific.

In TCRdb, the 5' RACE reads were re-called with MiXCR into one record per CDR3 protein. The table includes 65,000 to 90,000 distinct CDR3 sequences, approximately 15% detected once. Per germline, CDR1 KGHDR and CDR2 SFDVKD. With 5 bases removed from V and 4 bases from J, the gap between germline ends came to 13 bases. The CDR3 spans 15 residues. This chain links TRBV24-1 with TRBJ2-2; maybe TRBD2 (5 bases). The source is an adult woman who had mild COVID-19 (a few samples of this study predate the infection). Cell type and time point are not known. Input material: PBMCs or a T cell subset sorted from them (not recorded which). CDR3 residues: CATSAPGVLTGELFF. For the CDR3, the DNA is TGTGCCACCAGTGCCCCCGGGGTTCTCACCGGGGAGCTGTTTTTT.